This T cell receptor beta chain was identified during a study of blood T cell repertoires in COVID-19. Whole-study context: COVID-19 samples from acute and convalescent phases originated in the United States, Italy and Spain. T cells, B-cell-depleted T cells, or PBMCs provided the cDNA or gDNA that served as material.

All enrollees were roughly 18 to 100 years old and from 20 to 30 US areas. Up to 2 weeks before entering the study, exposed participants had met a COVID-19 case. TCRdb's table, derived via immunoSEQ multiplex PCR, lists solely in-frame clones and lacks some. The sample comprises 150,000 to 200,000 clones, approximately 88% of which are singletons, and around 5.1% rests with the top ten. What was sequenced was PBMCs or T cells enriched from blood (not recorded which). This clonotype was sampled from a man between 70 and 80 years old who had been exposed to COVID-19.

This CDR3 reads CASSYGTGLYNSPLHF. The CDR3 DNA sequence: TGTGCCAGCAGTTACGGGACAGGCCTCTATAATTCACCCCTCCACTTT. This sequence joins TRBV6-5 and TRBJ1-6; 8 bases are shared with TRBD1. This CDR3 has 16 amino acids. Germline assignment: CDR1 MNHEY and CDR2 SVGAGI. The junction had 3 bases not matched to a gene; V was cut back by 2 bases and J by 3 bases.